This entry concerns a single T cell receptor beta chain. Its antigen is unknown. Second-dose intervals near 4 or 12 weeks were combined. This record belongs to a study of T cell responses to AZD1222 COVID-19 vaccine. Points from the study as a whole: Baseline testing showed seropositivity in only six AZD1222 recipients. Spike-spanning, vaccine-associated CD4 TCRs were dominant at 160-218 and 743-854.

The CDR3 runs 13 residues. Looked up from germline, CDR1 is MGHRA and CDR2 is YSYEKL. Trimming removed 6 bases at V and 4 bases at J, with 12 bases between. Some clones are missing from TCRdb's copy, which holds only in-frame ones; the method was immunoSEQ multiplex PCR. The table records around 130,000 clones, 70% to 90% of them present only once. Sequencing was performed on peripheral blood, taken 28 days after the second AZD1222 dose. The TCR originated in an adult who received the AZD1222 COVID-19 vaccine. The gene calls are TRBV4-1 and TRBJ1-1; possibly TRBD1 for D (5 bases). CDR3 sequence (DNA): TGCGCCAGCAGGGGGGAGTTGGGCACTGAAGCTTTCTTT. Its translation is CASRGELGTEAFF.